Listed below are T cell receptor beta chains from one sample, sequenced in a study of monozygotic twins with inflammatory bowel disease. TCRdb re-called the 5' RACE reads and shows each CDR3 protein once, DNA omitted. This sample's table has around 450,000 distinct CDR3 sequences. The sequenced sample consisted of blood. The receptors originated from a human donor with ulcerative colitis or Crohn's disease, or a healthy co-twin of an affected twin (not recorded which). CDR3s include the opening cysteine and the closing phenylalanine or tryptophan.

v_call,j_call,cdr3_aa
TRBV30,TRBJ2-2,CAWSKRVRELFF
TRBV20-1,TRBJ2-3,CSAGPPGVSTDTQYF
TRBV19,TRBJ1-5,CASSTGQINQPQHF
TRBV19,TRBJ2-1,CASADRLQQFF
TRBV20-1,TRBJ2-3,CSARLAGGPTDTQYF
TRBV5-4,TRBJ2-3,CASSGPREGPFGTDTQYF
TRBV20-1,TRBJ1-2,CSARDQSSAGQGVGGYTF
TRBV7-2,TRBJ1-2,CASSFSGAYGYTF
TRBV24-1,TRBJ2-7,CATSDLNEQYF
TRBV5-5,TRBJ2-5,CASSLVEGGTQYF
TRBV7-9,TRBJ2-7,CASSFVSYEQYF
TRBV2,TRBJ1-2,CATEGRGREGYTF
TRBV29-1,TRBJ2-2,CSGRQGGAGELFF